Below, 12 T cell receptor beta chains from the same sample are listed, as sequenced in a study of shared T cell receptors in the human thymus. TCRdb keeps only in-frame clones here, not all; method: immunoSEQ multiplex PCR. The sample lists 550,000 to 800,000 clones; 70% to 90% were seen once. These data are also associated with another study on human thymus T cells.

The sequenced material came from thymocytes. All receptors come from a girl less than two years old with a congenital heart defect.

On this clone: Distinct nucleotide sequences in the sample also encode this CDR3. V gene TRBV6-5 combines with J gene TRBJ2-3; tentative D call: TRBD2 (5 bases). The CDR3 length is 14 residues. Per germline, CDR1 MNHEY and CDR2 SVGAGI. V shed 0 bases and J shed 3 bases, with 7 bases lying between them. CDR3 region: CASSYSGGTDTQYF. The CDR3 nucleotides read TGTGCCAGCAGTTACTCGGGCGGGACAGATACGCAGTATTTT.

The gene calls are TRBV7-9 and TRBJ2-7; D is unresolved. Between the trimmed V and J ends, which lost 1 base and 3 bases, there was a span of 19 bases. Germline assignment: CDR1 SEHNR and CDR2 FQNEAQ (reference sequence). The CDR3 is 17 residues long. In DNA, the CDR3 is TGTGCCAGCAGCTTAGGTGCCCATCCCCATCACTTCTACGAGCAGTACTTC. Its protein is CASSLGAHPHHFYEQYF.

Note on this clone: This sample also contains other DNA sequences that code for the same CDR3. J is TRBJ2-5 and V is TRBV5-1, with 8 positions matching TRBD1. J lost 5 bases, V lost 0 bases, and 6 bases had no gene match. The CDR3 contains 15 residues. Per the germline V gene, CDR1 is SGHRS and CDR2 is YFSETQ. CDR3: CASSLGQGAGETQYF. The CDR3 coding sequence is TGCGCCAGCAGCTTGGGCCAGGGGGCAGGGGAGACCCAGTACTTC.

The CDR3 DNA is TGTGCCAGCAGCTTGTTAAGTTCTCACGGACTAGCGGGGCAAGAGACCCAGTACTTC. Translating gives CASSLLSSHGLAGQETQYF. The rearrangement joins TRBV7-2 to TRBJ2-5; 12 bases map to TRBD2. Germline V gene sequence: CDR1 SGHTA, CDR2 FQGNSA. The CDR3 contains 19 residues. The junction had 13 bases not matched to a gene; V was cut back by 3 bases and J by 2 bases. The full variable domain, with the rest looked up from reference TRBV7-2 and TRBJ2-5, is GAGVSQSPSNKVTEKGKDVELRCDPISGHTALYWYRQSLGQGLEFLIYFQGNSAPDKSGLPSDRFSAERTGGSVSTLTIQRTQQEDSAVYLCASSLLSSHGLAGQETQYFGPGTRLLVL.

The J gene is TRBJ1-4, the V gene TRBV27; 7 nucleotides align to TRBD1. The germline gives CDR1 MNHEY, CDR2 SMNVEV (reference sequence). The CDR3 runs to 14 residues. V trimming: 5 bases; J trimming: 7 bases; junction bases outside the gene matches: 7. CDR3 amino acids: CASSPTGAREKLFF. CDR3 DNA sequence: TGTGCCAGCAGTCCTACAGGGGCACGTGAAAAACTGTTTTTT.

V gene TRBV6-5 combines with J gene TRBJ2-4; TRBD1 matches 7 bases. The CDR3 is 14 amino acids. V lost 5 bases, J lost 5 bases, and 6 bases stayed unmatched. Germline loops: CDR1 MNHEY, CDR2 SVGAGI. CDR3 coding DNA: TGTGCCAGCAGTAAACAGGGGCTGGAAAACATTCAGTACTTC. Translation gives CASSKQGLENIQYF.

This chain joins TRBV5-1 and TRBJ1-2; TRBD1 is a possible D gene (6 bases). Germline CDR1 and CDR2: SGHRS and YFSETQ. V lost 3 bases to trimming and J lost 1 base, with 16 bases between them. The CDR3 covers 16 residues. CDR3 coding DNA: TGCGCCAGCAGCTGGGACAATAAGGAGTTTAACTATGGCTACACCTTC. Translation gives CASSWDNKEFNYGYTF.

The genes are TRBV7-6 and TRBJ2-3; 7 bases map to TRBD2. The germline V gene has CDR1 SGHVS and CDR2 FNYEAQ. Trimming took 5 bases from V and 8 from J; bases not matched to a gene: 22. CDR3 length: 18 amino acids. The CDR3 DNA follows: TGTGCCAGCAGCCCTGGGAAAGGGTGGGAGGGGCCGGGTTCTACGCAGTATTTT. Protein product: CASSPGKGWEGPGSTQYF.

The gene calls are TRBV4-3 and TRBJ1-5; D is ambiguous. Germline CDR1 and CDR2: LGHNA and YSLEER. There are 13 residues in the CDR3. Trimming stripped 0 bases from V and 4 bases from J, with 4 bases between. In DNA form, the CDR3 reads TGCGCCAGCAGCCAAGACGTTAATCAGCCCCAGCATTTT. Translating gives CASSQDVNQPQHF.

V and J are TRBV10-3 and TRBJ2-5; a possible D gene is TRBD1 (6 bases). Germline V lookup: CDR1 ENHRY, CDR2 SYGVKD. The CDR3 loop spans 12 amino acids. V lost 4 bases and J lost 3, with 6 bases in between. The chain's CDR3 is CAISGTEETQYF. The CDR3 nucleotides read TGTGCCATCAGTGGGACAGAAGAGACCCAGTACTTC.

This chain links TRBV6-5 with TRBJ1-2, with 7 positions matching TRBD1. The CDR3 extends over 12 amino acids. Trimming took 6 bases from V and 8 from J; bases not matched to a gene: 6. CDR1 and CDR2 (germline): MNHEY, SVGAGI. The CDR3 loop is CASSRTGVGYTF. CDR3 nucleotide sequence: TGTGCCAGCAGCCGAACAGGGGTCGGCTACACCTTC.

The gene calls are TRBV7-8 and TRBJ1-1; D might be TRBD1 (5 bases). The CDR3 length is 14 residues. Germline V gives CDR1 SGHVS, CDR2 FQNEAQ. Trimming shortened V by 4 bases and J by 0 bases, and 9 bases separated the two germline ends. This chain's CDR3 is CASSWGGVNTEAFF. CDR3 DNA sequence: TGTGCCAGCAGCTGGGGGGGGGTGAACACTGAAGCTTTCTTT.